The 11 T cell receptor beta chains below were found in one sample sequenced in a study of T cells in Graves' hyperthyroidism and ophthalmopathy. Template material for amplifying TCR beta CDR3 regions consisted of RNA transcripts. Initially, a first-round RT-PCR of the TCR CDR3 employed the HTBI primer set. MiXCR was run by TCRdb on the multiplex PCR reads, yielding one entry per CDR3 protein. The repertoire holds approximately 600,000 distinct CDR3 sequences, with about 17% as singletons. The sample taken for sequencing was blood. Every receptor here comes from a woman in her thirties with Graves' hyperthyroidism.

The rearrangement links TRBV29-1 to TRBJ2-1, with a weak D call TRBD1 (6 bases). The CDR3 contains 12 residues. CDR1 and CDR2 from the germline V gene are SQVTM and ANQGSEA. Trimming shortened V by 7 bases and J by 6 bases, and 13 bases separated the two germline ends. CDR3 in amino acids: CSGSGESNEQFF. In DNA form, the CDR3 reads TGCAGCGGGTCAGGGGAGTCCAATGAGCAGTTCTTC.

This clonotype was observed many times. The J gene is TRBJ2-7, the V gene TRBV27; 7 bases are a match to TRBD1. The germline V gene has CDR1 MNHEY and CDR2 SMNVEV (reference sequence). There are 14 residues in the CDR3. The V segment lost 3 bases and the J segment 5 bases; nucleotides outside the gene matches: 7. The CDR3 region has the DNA TGTGCCAGCAGTTTTCGACAGGGTGGAGACGAGCAGTACTTC. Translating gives CASSFRQGGDEQYF.

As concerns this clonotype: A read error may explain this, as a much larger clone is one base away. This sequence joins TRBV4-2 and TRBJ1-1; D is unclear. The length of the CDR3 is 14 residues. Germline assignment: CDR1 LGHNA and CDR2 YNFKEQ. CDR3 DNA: TGTGCCAGCGGCCAAGAATCTAGGCAGGAAGAAGCTTTCTTT. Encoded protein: CASGQESRQEEAFF.

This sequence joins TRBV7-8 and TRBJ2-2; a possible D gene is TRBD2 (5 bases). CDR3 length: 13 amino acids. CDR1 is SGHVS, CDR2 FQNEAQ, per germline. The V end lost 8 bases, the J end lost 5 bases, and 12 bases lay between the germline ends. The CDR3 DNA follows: TGTGCCAGCGTCTTCCGGGAAACCGGGGAGCTGTTTTTT. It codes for CASVFRETGELFF.

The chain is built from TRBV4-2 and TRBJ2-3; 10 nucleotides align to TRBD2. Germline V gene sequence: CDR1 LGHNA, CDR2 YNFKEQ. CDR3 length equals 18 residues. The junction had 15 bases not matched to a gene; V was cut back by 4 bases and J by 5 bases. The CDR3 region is CASSPALRPSGRGDTQYF. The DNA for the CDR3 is TGTGCCAGCAGCCCCGCCCTTCGTCCTAGCGGGAGAGGAGATACGCAGTATTTT.

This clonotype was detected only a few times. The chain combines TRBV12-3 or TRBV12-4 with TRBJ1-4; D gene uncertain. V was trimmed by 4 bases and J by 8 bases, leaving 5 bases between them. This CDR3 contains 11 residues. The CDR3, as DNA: TGTGCCAGCAGTTCACAGGAAAAACTGTTTTTT. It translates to CASSSQEKLFF.

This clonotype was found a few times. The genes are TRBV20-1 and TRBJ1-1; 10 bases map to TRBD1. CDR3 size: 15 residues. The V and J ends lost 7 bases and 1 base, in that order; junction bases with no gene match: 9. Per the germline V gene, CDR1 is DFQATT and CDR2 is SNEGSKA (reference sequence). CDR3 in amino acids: CSVPGGDRGNTEAFF. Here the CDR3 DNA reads TGCAGTGTCCCGGGGGGGGACAGGGGGAACACTGAAGCTTTCTTT.

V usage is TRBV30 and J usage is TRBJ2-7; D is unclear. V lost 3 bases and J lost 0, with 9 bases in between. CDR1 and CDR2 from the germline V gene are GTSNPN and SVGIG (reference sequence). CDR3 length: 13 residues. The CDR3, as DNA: TGTGCCTGGAGCATCAGCGACTCCTACGAGCAGTACTTC. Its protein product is CAWSISDSYEQYF. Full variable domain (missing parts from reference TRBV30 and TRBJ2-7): SQTIHQWPATLVQPVGSPLSLECTVEGTSNPNLYWYRQAAGRGLQLLFYSVGIGQISSEVPQNLSASRPQDRQFILSSKKLLLSDSGFYLCAWSISDSYEQYFGPGTRLTVT.

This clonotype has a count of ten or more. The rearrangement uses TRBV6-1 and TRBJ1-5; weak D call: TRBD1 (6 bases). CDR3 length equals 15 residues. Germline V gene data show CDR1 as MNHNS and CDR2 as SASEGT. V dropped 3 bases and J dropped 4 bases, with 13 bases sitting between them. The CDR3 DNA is TGTGCCAGCAGTGACAGGGGCCACCCTAATCAGCCCCAGCATTTT. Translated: CASSDRGHPNQPQHF.

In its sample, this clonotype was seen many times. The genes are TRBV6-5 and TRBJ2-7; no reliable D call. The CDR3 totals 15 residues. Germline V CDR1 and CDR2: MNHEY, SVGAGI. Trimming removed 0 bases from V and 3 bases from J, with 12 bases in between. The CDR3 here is CASSYSPSDFYEQYF. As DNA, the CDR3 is TGTGCCAGCAGTTACTCGCCCAGCGACTTCTACGAGCAGTACTTC.

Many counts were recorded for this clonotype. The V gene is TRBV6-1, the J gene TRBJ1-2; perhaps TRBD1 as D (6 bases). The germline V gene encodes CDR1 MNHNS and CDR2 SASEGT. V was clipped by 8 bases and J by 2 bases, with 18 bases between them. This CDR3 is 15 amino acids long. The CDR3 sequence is CASLSTGRGNYGYTF. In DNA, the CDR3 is TGTGCCAGCCTTTCTACAGGGAGAGGAAACTATGGCTACACCTTC.